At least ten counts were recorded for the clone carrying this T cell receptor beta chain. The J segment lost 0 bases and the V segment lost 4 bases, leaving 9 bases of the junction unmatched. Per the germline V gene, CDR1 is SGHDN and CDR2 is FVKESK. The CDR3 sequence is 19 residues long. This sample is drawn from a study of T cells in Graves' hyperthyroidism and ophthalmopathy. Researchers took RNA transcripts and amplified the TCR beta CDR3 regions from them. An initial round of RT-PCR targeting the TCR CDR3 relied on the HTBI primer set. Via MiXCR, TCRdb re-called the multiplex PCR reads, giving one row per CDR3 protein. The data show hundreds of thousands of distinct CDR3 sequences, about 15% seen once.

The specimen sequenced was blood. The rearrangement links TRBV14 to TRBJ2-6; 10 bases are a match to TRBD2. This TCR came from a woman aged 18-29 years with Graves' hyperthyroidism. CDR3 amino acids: CASSLRKGLAYSGANVLTF. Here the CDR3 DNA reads TGTGCCAGCAGCCTCCGAAAGGGACTAGCGTACTCTGGGGCCAACGTCCTGACTTTC.